Following are 28 T cell receptor beta chains from one sample sequenced in a study of cytomegalovirus exposure and HLA in healthy donors. Primers: 60 Vbeta forward and 13 Jbeta reverse. The data were produced by immunoSEQ multiplex PCR, yet TCRdb's version contains in-frame clones alone and is incomplete. In the table there are about 130,000 clones, around 81% of which are singletons. The sequenced sample consisted of PBMCs. These receptors were taken from a man aged 18 to 29 in good health and CMV-seronegative.

V usage is TRBV7-8 and J usage is TRBJ2-2, with 10 bases aligning to TRBD2. This CDR3 has 17 amino acids. The V segment lost 3 bases and the J segment 6 bases; nucleotides outside the gene matches: 10. Germline CDR1 is SGHVS and CDR2 is FQNEAQ. CDR3 region: CASSFRPAGGLAGELFF. CDR3 coding DNA: TGTGCCAGCAGCTTTAGGCCAGCGGGGGGGCTCGCCGGGGAGCTGTTTTTT.

The count of this clone is one. CDR3 sequence (DNA): TGCGCCAGCAGCCAAGATGGTCCGAGGGATACGCAGTATTTT. Translated: CASSQDGPRDTQYF. The chain combines TRBV4-3 with TRBJ2-3; D is undetermined. The V and J ends lost 0 bases and 6 bases respectively, with 10 bases between them. This CDR3 spans 14 amino acids. The V gene's germline CDR1 is LGHNA and CDR2 YSLEER.

J is TRBJ2-3 and V is TRBV6-5, with TRBD1 matching 7 bases. The junction had 7 bases not matched to a gene; V was cut back by 6 bases and J by 4 bases. The CDR3 is 14 residues long. From germline, CDR1 is MNHEY and CDR2 SVGAGI. CDR3 region: CASRPTGRADTQYF. The CDR3 region has the DNA TGTGCCAGCAGGCCGACAGGGCGCGCAGATACGCAGTATTTT.

The genes are TRBV30 and TRBJ2-5; a possible D gene is TRBD2 (5 bases). Trimming stripped 0 bases from V and 5 bases from J, with 16 bases between. The CDR3 has 15 residues. Germline V gene sequence: CDR1 GTSNPN, CDR2 SVGIG (reference sequence). The CDR3 here is CAWSVGLGSGETQYF. CDR3 nucleotide sequence: TGTGCCTGGAGTGTAGGGTTAGGGAGCGGTGAGACCCAGTACTTC.

The rearrangement uses TRBV19 and TRBJ1-5, with TRBD1 as a possible D gene (5 bases). The CDR3 is made up of 17 amino acids. Germline V gives CDR1 LNHDA, CDR2 SQIVND (reference sequence). Trimming shortened V by 2 bases and J by 1 base, and 15 bases separated the two germline ends. The CDR3 sequence is CASSIFRGSRSNQPQHF. The CDR3 DNA is TGTGCCAGTAGTATATTTCGGGGGTCTAGGAGCAATCAGCCCCAGCATTTT.

The chain links TRBV6-5 to TRBJ2-4; D call uncertain. V lost 6 bases to trimming and J lost 6 bases, with 12 bases between them. The length of the CDR3 is 13 residues. In germline, CDR1 is MNHEY, CDR2 SVGAGI. The CDR3 DNA sequence: TGTGCCAGCAGGAACAACAGAGCAAACATTCAGTACTTC. Protein: CASRNNRANIQYF.

This clone was counted a single time. This chain connects TRBV4-1 to TRBJ2-7, with TRBD2 as a possible D gene (5 bases). Trimming removed 7 bases at V and 4 bases at J, with 11 bases between. The CDR3 sequence is 12 residues long. CDR1 is MGHRA and CDR2 is YSYEKL in the germline V gene. CDR3 in DNA: TGCGCCAGCAACAACCCGGGGTACGAGCAGTACTTC. Translating gives CASNNPGYEQYF.

The chain couples TRBV27 to TRBJ1-2; 11 nucleotides line up with TRBD1. V lost 5 bases and J lost 4; bases outside the gene matches: 9. The CDR3 is 16 amino acids. The germline V gene encodes CDR1 MNHEY and CDR2 SMNVEV (reference sequence). CDR3 protein: CASSMRDRGWTYGYTF. The DNA of the CDR3 is TGTGCCAGCAGTATGCGGGACAGGGGGTGGACCTATGGCTACACCTTC.

This chain connects TRBV18 to TRBJ2-7; TRBD1 agrees at 7 bases. This CDR3 contains 15 residues. V lost 2 bases, J lost 6 bases, and 10 bases stayed unmatched. CDR1 is KGHSH, CDR2 LQKENI, per germline. The DNA of the CDR3 is TGTGCCAGCTCACCAACAGGGGTCAGCCTCGCCGAGCAGTACTTC. Residues: CASSPTGVSLAEQYF.

The rearrangement uses TRBV18 and TRBJ1-2, with 7 bases lining up with TRBD1. The CDR3 sequence is 15 residues long. The germline V gene has CDR1 KGHSH and CDR2 LQKENI. V was clipped by 1 base and J by 4 bases; unmatched bases: 6. Here the CDR3 reads CASSPQQGRLYGYTF. In DNA, the CDR3 is TGTGCCAGCTCACCACAACAGGGGAGGCTCTATGGCTACACCTTC. Full variable domain (remainder filled in from reference TRBV18 and TRBJ1-2): NAGVMQNPRHLVRRRGQEARLRCSPMKGHSHVYWYRQLPEEGLKFMVYLQKENIIDESGMPKERFSAEFPKEGPSILRIQQVVRGDSAAYFCASSPQQGRLYGYTFGSGTRLTVV.

This chain uses TRBV10-3 with TRBJ2-1, with TRBD1 matching over 9 bases. The CDR3 runs 14 residues. Germline V gene data show CDR1 as ENHRY and CDR2 as SYGVKD. V dropped 5 bases and J dropped 4; count of bases not matched to a gene: 3. CDR3 residues: CAISQGTGYNEQFF. CDR3 DNA sequence: TGTGCCATCAGTCAAGGGACAGGGTACAATGAGCAGTTCTTC.

V usage is TRBV7-9 and J usage is TRBJ2-5, with 9 bases identical to TRBD2. Germline V CDR1 and CDR2: SEHNR, FQNEAQ (reference sequence). The CDR3 loop spans 16 amino acids. V shed 5 bases, J shed 5 bases, and the junction held 12 bases outside the gene matches. The CDR3, as DNA: TGTGCCAGCAGCCTCCCCGGCGGGGGGGCCTTGGAGACCCAGTACTTC. This encodes CASSLPGGGALETQYF.

The V gene is TRBV9, the J gene TRBJ1-1; D is ambiguous. The ends were cut back, 0 bases at V and 0 bases at J, with 6 bases in the middle. Germline V lookup: CDR1 SGDLS, CDR2 YYNGEE. The CDR3 extends over 14 amino acids. CDR3 protein: CASSVGGMNTEAFF. Here the CDR3 DNA reads TGTGCCAGCAGCGTAGGAGGTATGAACACTGAAGCTTTCTTT.

The V and J genes are TRBV10-2 and TRBJ2-7, with unresolved D. The germline V and J ends were trimmed by 3 bases and 4 bases, with 10 bases remaining between them. This CDR3 region has 13 residues. The germline V gene encodes CDR1 WSHSY and CDR2 SAAADI. The CDR3 DNA reads as TGCGCCAGCAGTGACCAGACTTATTACGAGCAGTACTTC. It yields the protein CASSDQTYYEQYF.

This chain links TRBV28 with TRBJ1-4; no definite D call. The germline gives CDR1 MDHEN, CDR2 SYDVKM. Between the trimmed V and J ends, which lost 2 bases and 5 bases, there was a span of 18 bases. This CDR3 has 17 amino acids. The CDR3 DNA reads as TGTGCCAGCAGTTTAGTTACAGCCGGCGCAATGAATGAAAAACTGTTTTTT. Amino acids: CASSLVTAGAMNEKLFF.

This rearrangement joins TRBV28 to TRBJ1-6; 9 nucleotides match TRBD1. The CDR3 spans 15 residues. The V and J ends lost 0 bases and 7 bases, in that order; junction bases with no gene match: 1. Germline lookup yields CDR1 MDHEN and CDR2 SYDVKM. The CDR3 protein is CASSLWDRGNSPLHF. CDR3 DNA: TGTGCCAGCAGTTTATGGGACAGGGGAAATTCACCCCTCCACTTT.

This sequence joins TRBV6-5 and TRBJ1-2, with D maybe TRBD1 (5 bases). Trimming removed 7 bases at V and 8 bases at J, with 17 bases between. From germline, CDR1 is MNHEY and CDR2 SVGAGI. The CDR3 runs 13 residues. The CDR3 coding sequence is TGTGCCAGCAAGGAAGGGGCTATCTGGGGCTACACCTTC. Encoded protein: CASKEGAIWGYTF.

This clone appeared a single time. The junction departs from the called germline gene at one end, perhaps through a read error. The gene calls are TRBV5-4 and TRBJ2-7; no definite D call. CDR1 and CDR2 from the germline V gene are SGHNT and YYREEE (reference sequence). This CDR3 has 12 residues. CDR3 amino acids: CASSLESYEQYF. The DNA of the CDR3 is TGTGCCAGCAGCTTGGAATCCTATGAGCAGTACTTC.

The chain is built from TRBV28 and TRBJ2-3; TRBD2 matches 7 bases. J gave up 0 bases and V 4 bases, and 7 bases lay outside the gene matches. Per the germline V gene, CDR1 is MDHEN and CDR2 is SYDVKM. The length of the CDR3 is 16 residues. The CDR3 DNA reads TGTGCCAGCAGTTCTACACACGGGGGGAGCACAGATACGCAGTATTTT. Translated, it gives CASSSTHGGSTDTQYF.

This clone has a handful of counts. The chain couples TRBV29-1 to TRBJ2-1; no clear D gene. The CDR3 is 14 residues long. The germline V gene has CDR1 SQVTM and CDR2 ANQGSEA. Trimming took off 4 bases at V and 6 bases at J, with 16 bases between the two ends. The CDR3 DNA reads TGCAGCGTTGCGGTCCGGAGCCGCAGCAATGAGCAGTTCTTC. Protein: CSVAVRSRSNEQFF.

The chain employs TRBV4-2 and TRBJ2-1; D not certain. V was trimmed by 1 base and J by 5 bases, leaving 3 bases between them. Germline lookup yields CDR1 LGHNA and CDR2 YNFKEQ. The CDR3 is 12 amino acids. CDR3 nucleotides: TGTGCCAGCAGCCAAGTCAACAATGAGCAGTTCTTC. This encodes CASSQVNNEQFF.

The genes are TRBV13 and TRBJ2-1, with 10 positions matching TRBD1. After removal of 5 bases from V and 7 bases from J, the junction contained 8 bases not matched to a gene. CDR1 and CDR2 from the germline V gene are PRHDT and FYEKMQ (reference sequence). There are 15 residues in the CDR3. The CDR3 sequence is CASSVGTGVLNEQFF. The CDR3 coding sequence is TGTGCCAGCAGCGTTGGGACAGGGGTCTTGAATGAGCAGTTCTTC.

This clone was found a few times. The rearrangement links TRBV11-3 to TRBJ2-3; D possibly corresponds to TRBD2 (6 bases). The germline V gene has CDR1 SGHNT and CDR2 YENEEA. This CDR3 has 13 residues. With 0 bases removed from V and 8 bases from J, the gap between germline ends came to 9 bases. Here the CDR3 reads CASSLETAGTQYF. The CDR3 coding sequence is TGTGCCAGCAGCTTAGAGACAGCGGGTACGCAGTATTTT.

The chain combines TRBV2 with TRBJ1-1; 8 nucleotides align to TRBD1. V lost 11 bases and J lost 4; bases outside the gene matches: 6. Germline V gene sequence: CDR1 SNHLY, CDR2 FYNNEI. The CDR3 spans 12 residues. CDR3 protein: CAGGRGPTEAFF. The CDR3 coding sequence is TGTGCCGGGGGCAGGGGGCCCACTGAAGCTTTCTTT.

V is TRBV5-1 and J is TRBJ1-3; maybe TRBD1 (6 bases). The CDR3 covers 16 residues. V was pared by 5 bases and J by 2 bases, with 17 bases between. Germline V gene lookup returns CDR1 SGHRS and CDR2 YFSETQ. The DNA of the CDR3 is TGCGCCAGCAGTCCCCCGACGACAGGAACTGGAAACACCATATATTTT. Translated, it gives CASSPPTTGTGNTIYF.

The rearrangement links TRBV29-1 to TRBJ2-6; TRBD1 is a possible D gene (6 bases). This CDR3 contains 13 residues. Germline V gene data show CDR1 as SQVTM and CDR2 as ANQGSEA. V lost 7 bases and J lost 1, with 8 bases in between. Written as DNA, the CDR3 is TGCAGCGCCCAGGGGTCTGGGGCCAACGTCCTGACTTTC. This translates into CSAQGSGANVLTF.

The rearrangement joins TRBV9 to TRBJ1-2; D remains unclear. Between the trimmed V and J ends, which lost 5 bases and 0 bases, there was a span of 11 bases. This CDR3 spans 14 amino acids. Germline CDR1 reads SGDLS; CDR2 reads YYNGEE. This chain's CDR3 is CASSQRRANYGYTF. CDR3 sequence (DNA): TGTGCCAGCAGTCAAAGACGGGCTAACTATGGCTACACCTTC. Looking up the rest from reference TRBV9 and TRBJ1-2 gives the full variable domain: DSGVTQTPKHLITATGQRVTLRCSPRSGDLSVYWYQQSLDQGLQFLIQYYNGEERAKGNILERFSAQQFPDLHSELNLSSLELGDSALYFCASSQRRANYGYTFGSGTRLTVV.

The J gene is TRBJ2-7, the V gene TRBV4-3; a possible D gene is TRBD2 (7 bases). The CDR3 loop spans 20 amino acids. Trimming stripped 0 bases from V and 7 bases from J, with 31 bases between. Germline CDR1 is LGHNA and CDR2 is YSLEER. As DNA, the CDR3 is TGCGCCAGCAGCCAAGATCTTCCCGGGGGGACATCCGCACGGGGGTGGGAGCAGTACTTC. It yields the protein CASSQDLPGGTSARGWEQYF.